A selection of T cell receptor beta chains follows, all from one sample in a study of human thymus T cells. Profiled with immunoSEQ multiplex PCR; TCRdb holds only in-frame clones, not every one. This sample has roughly 86,000 clones; just over 95% occur once, and the top ten carry just over 0.03%. The specimen sequenced was thymus tissue. Source of these receptors: a boy younger than two with a congenital heart defect but otherwise immunologically healthy. Both conserved end residues are part of each CDR3. The D gene is left open where the match is weak. Where a row states a size, it is once, few, many or the class of an expanded clone; other rows omit it.

D: .; J: TRBJ2-3; size: .; V: TRBV7-8; CDR3: CASIPLADTQYF; DNA: TGTGCCAGCATCCCGTTGGCAGATACGCAGTATTTT
D: .; J: TRBJ2-2; size: .; V: TRBV5-4; CDR3: CASVKGRGNTGELFF; DNA: TGTGCCAGCGTGAAGGGGCGCGGAAACACCGGGGAGCTGTTTTTT
D: .; J: TRBJ2-1; size: .; V: TRBV6-1; CDR3: CASSGPRTKYNEQFF; DNA: TGTGCCAGCAGTGGTCCTAGGACAAAATACAATGAGCAGTTCTTC
D: .; J: TRBJ2-1; size: .; V: TRBV6-1; CDR3: CASSKEGYNEQFF; DNA: TGTGCCAGCAGCAAGGAAGGATACAATGAGCAGTTCTTC
D: .; J: TRBJ2-7; size: .; V: TRBV27; CDR3: CASSLRTLRRGGEQYF; DNA: TGTGCCAGCAGTTTAAGGACACTTCGGAGGGGTGGCGAGCAGTACTTC
D: TRBD2; J: TRBJ2-1; size: once; V: TRBV19; CDR3: CASSTTSGRTIWNEQFF; DNA: TGTGCCAGTAGTACGACTAGCGGGAGGACTATATGGAATGAGCAGTTCTTC
D: TRBD1; J: TRBJ1-2; size: .; V: TRBV7-9; CDR3: CASSRDRVGVYGYTF; DNA: TGTGCCAGCAGCCGTGACAGGGTGGGGGTCTATGGCTACACCTTC
D: .; J: TRBJ1-3; size: .; V: TRBV6-1; CDR3: CASSPTGTSGNTIYF; DNA: TGTGCCAGCAGCCCAACAGGTACTTCTGGAAACACCATATATTTT
D: .; J: TRBJ2-5; size: .; V: TRBV5-4; CDR3: CASSLRVRDETQYF; DNA: TGTGCCAGCAGCTTGAGGGTCCGGGATGAGACCCAGTACTTC
D: .; J: TRBJ2-1; size: .; V: TRBV6-6; CDR3: CASSYSMGGHHNEQFF; DNA: TGTGCCAGCAGTTACTCGATGGGGGGGCACCACAATGAGCAGTTCTTC
D: .; J: TRBJ1-2; size: .; V: TRBV12-5; CDR3: CASGLVSLWGPDSF; DNA: TGTGCTAGTGGTTTGGTATCTCTATGGGGGCCGGATTCCTTC
D: TRBD2; J: TRBJ2-3; size: .; V: TRBV18; CDR3: CASSRGLAGLSTDTQYF; DNA: TGTGCCAGCTCACGGGGACTAGCGGGGCTGAGCACAGATACGCAGTATTTT
D: .; J: TRBJ1-1; size: .; V: TRBV27; CDR3: CASSLGRAGTEAFF; DNA: TGTGCCAGCAGTTTAGGGAGGGCCGGGACTGAAGCTTTCTTT
D: TRBD2; J: TRBJ2-7; size: .; V: TRBV9; CDR3: CASSVGPGEGSAAPYEQYF; DNA: TGTGCCAGCAGCGTAGGCCCCGGGGAGGGTAGCGCGGCACCCTACGAGCAGTACTTC
D: TRBD2; J: TRBJ2-1; size: .; V: TRBV5-1; CDR3: CASSLRLAGGSNNEQFF; DNA: TGCGCCAGCAGCTTGCGGCTAGCGGGGGGCTCGAACAATGAGCAGTTCTTC
D: .; J: TRBJ1-3; size: once; V: TRBV9; CDR3: CASSPGDPPPSGNTIYF; DNA: TGTGCCAGCAGCCCCGGAGATCCCCCCCCCTCTGGAAACACCATATATTTT
D: TRBD1; J: TRBJ1-4; size: .; V: TRBV27; CDR3: CASSFFRTGVYEKLFF; DNA: TGTGCCAGCAGTTTCTTCCGGACAGGGGTATATGAAAAACTGTTTTTT
D: .; J: TRBJ2-2; size: .; V: TRBV5-6; CDR3: CASSLDASPTGELFF; DNA: TGTGCCAGCAGCTTGGACGCTAGCCCCACCGGGGAGCTGTTTTTT
D: TRBD2; J: TRBJ2-1; size: .; V: TRBV7-9; CDR3: CASSVMTSGGTNEQFF; DNA: TGTGCCAGCAGCGTAATGACTAGCGGGGGGACGAATGAGCAGTTCTTC
D: .; J: TRBJ2-7; size: .; V: TRBV7-8; CDR3: CASSLERARRGYEQYF; DNA: TGTGCCAGCAGCTTAGAGAGGGCCCGGCGAGGGTACGAGCAGTACTTC
D: .; J: TRBJ1-4; size: once; V: TRBV5-1; CDR3: CASSLGQTNEKLFF; DNA: TGCGCCAGCAGCCTAGGACAGACGAATGAAAAACTGTTTTTT
D: TRBD1; J: TRBJ2-7; size: .; V: TRBV7-2; CDR3: CASSLKGGTGGPYEQYF; DNA: TGTGCCAGCAGCTTAAAGGGAGGGACAGGGGGGCCCTACGAGCAGTACTTC
D: .; J: TRBJ1-4; size: .; V: TRBV12-5; CDR3: CASGLVLRAPPGNEEKLFF; DNA: TGTGCTAGTGGTTTGGTACTAAGAGCGCCCCCAGGGAACGAGGAAAAACTGTTTTTT
D: .; J: TRBJ2-5; size: .; V: TRBV6-7; CDR3: CASSYSQASEETQYF; DNA: TGTGCCAGCAGTTACTCGCAGGCTAGCGAAGAGACCCAGTACTTC
D: .; J: TRBJ1-1; size: .; V: TRBV29-1; CDR3: CSVERAGPRGAFF; DNA: TGCAGCGTTGAACGCGCCGGGCCCAGGGGAGCTTTCTTT
D: TRBD1; J: TRBJ1-4; size: .; V: TRBV7-6; CDR3: CASSATGGLGEKLFF; DNA: TGTGCCAGCAGCGCCACAGGGGGCCTGGGTGAAAAACTGTTTTTT
D: .; J: TRBJ1-2; size: .; V: TRBV14; CDR3: CASSQEIGADYGYTF; DNA: TGTGCCAGCAGCCAAGAAATAGGGGCGGACTATGGCTACACCTTC
D: .; J: TRBJ1-2; size: .; V: TRBV7-9; CDR3: CASSLDGGVPNYGYTF; DNA: TGTGCCAGCAGCTTAGATGGAGGGGTCCCGAACTATGGCTACACCTTC
D: TRBD1; J: TRBJ2-5; size: .; V: TRBV7-2; CDR3: CASSLGGQGGGQETQYF; DNA: TGTGCCAGCAGCTTAGGGGGACAGGGCGGAGGCCAAGAGACCCAGTACTTC
D: .; J: TRBJ1-1; size: .; V: TRBV5-6; CDR3: CASSMNRDSSVMNTEAFF; DNA: TGTGCCAGCAGCATGAACCGGGACTCCTCCGTCATGAACACTGAAGCTTTCTTT
D: .; J: TRBJ2-2; size: .; V: TRBV5-4; CDR3: CASSLKKGPEANTGELFF; DNA: TGTGCCAGCAGCTTGAAAAAGGGTCCGGAGGCGAACACCGGGGAGCTGTTTTTT